Following are 25 T cell receptor beta chains from one sample sequenced in a study of PD-1 blockade in classical Hodgkin lymphoma. Time point noted: cycle 4 day 1 (C4D1), after about 6 weeks of nivolumab. Autologous stem cell transplantation was followed by relapse in every patient, and brentuximab vedotin exposure varied. Assay: immunoSEQ multiplex PCR; the TCRdb copy retains only in-frame clones and omits some. The sample lists under 25,000 clones, approximately 80% occurring once. Sequencing used peripheral blood mononuclear cells (PBMCs), obtained before the fourth cycle of nivolumab. The receptor source for this set is a human donor with classical Hodgkin lymphoma.

The chain uses TRBV5-1 and TRBJ1-3; D is perhaps TRBD1 (5 bases). This CDR3 region has 15 residues. Germline CDR1 is SGHRS and CDR2 is YFSETQ. V was clipped by 3 bases and J by 2 bases, with 12 bases between them. The CDR3 reads CASSSAGTPGNTIYF. DNA for the CDR3: TGCGCCAGCAGCTCGGCCGGGACTCCTGGAAACACCATATATTTT.

The J gene is TRBJ1-6, the V gene TRBV5-1; D unclear. The CDR3 length is 14 residues. The germline CDR1 and CDR2 sequences are SGHRS and YFSETQ. V was clipped by 4 bases and J by 8 bases, with 13 bases between them. The CDR3 here is CASSDPGPDSPLHF. The CDR3 DNA follows: TGCGCCAGCAGCGACCCGGGCCCTGATTCACCCCTCCACTTT.

The chain couples TRBV7-9 to TRBJ1-2, with D possibly matching TRBD1 (5 bases). In germline, CDR1 is SEHNR, CDR2 FQNEAQ (reference sequence). CDR3 length equals 14 residues. The V end was cut by 1 base, the J end by 8 bases, with 14 bases between. As DNA, the CDR3 is TGTGCCAGCAGCTTAGTAGGGGTTCCTCGGGGCTACACCTTC. Translated: CASSLVGVPRGYTF.

The chain carries TRBV19 and TRBJ1-2; the D is unclear. The CDR3 runs to 12 residues. Per the germline V gene, CDR1 is LNHDA and CDR2 is SQIVND (reference sequence). Trimming shortened V by 6 bases and J by 3 bases, and 8 bases separated the two germline ends. The chain's CDR3 is CASRRDDYGYTF. Here the CDR3 DNA reads TGTGCCAGTAGGAGGGATGACTATGGCTACACCTTC.

The rearrangement links TRBV11-2 to TRBJ2-1; D not certain. V was clipped by 3 bases and J by 3 bases, with 3 bases between them. The CDR3 sequence is 12 residues long. Germline loops: CDR1 SGHAT, CDR2 FQNNGV. The CDR3 loop reads CASSFGYNEQFF. The CDR3 DNA sequence: TGTGCCAGCAGCTTTGGCTACAATGAGCAGTTCTTC.

Note on this clone: The conserved final phenylalanine or tryptophan is absent from the CDR3, which likely points to a read error. The DNA is omitted, as the CDR3 cannot be located on it reliably, and the CDR3 follows TCRdb's listing. The chain carries TRBV5-5 and TRBJ2-7. The CDR3 sequence runs 8 residues, both termini included. The germline V gene has CDR1 SGHKS and CDR2 YYEKEE (reference sequence). CDR3 region: CASSLGMG.

The V and J genes are TRBV4-2 and TRBJ2-3, with TRBD2 matching 12 bases. The junction had 5 bases not matched to a gene; V was cut back by 4 bases and J by 0 bases. The CDR3 is made up of 17 amino acids. The germline V gene has CDR1 LGHNA and CDR2 YNFKEQ. The CDR3 is CASSPRTSGTSTDTQYF. CDR3 DNA sequence: TGTGCCAGCAGCCCTCGGACTAGCGGGACTAGCACAGATACGCAGTATTTT.

The chain couples TRBV30 to TRBJ1-5, with D perhaps TRBD1 (5 bases). Germline V gene sequence: CDR1 GTSNPN, CDR2 SVGIG (reference sequence). V lost 7 bases and J lost 4, with 11 bases in between. The CDR3 spans 12 residues. CDR3 region: CASTGPNQPQHF. The CDR3 DNA is TGTGCCTCAACAGGCCCTAATCAGCCCCAGCATTTT.

CDR3 DNA: TGCGCCAGCAGCTCTACCCGGGACCGTCCTGGGGCCAACGTCCTGACTTTC. As protein: CASSSTRDRPGANVLTF. V gene TRBV5-1 combines with J gene TRBJ2-6; D may be TRBD1 or TRBD2 (5 bases each). Germline V gene lookup returns CDR1 SGHRS and CDR2 YFSETQ. V was trimmed by 3 bases and J by 2 bases, leaving 15 bases between them. The CDR3 is made up of 17 amino acids.

The rearrangement uses TRBV10-1 and TRBJ2-3; 7 bases match TRBD2. The CDR3 has 14 residues. The V gene's germline CDR1 is WNHNN and CDR2 SYGVQD (reference sequence). V lost 7 bases and J lost 3; bases outside the gene matches: 7. The CDR3 region is CASKRNSGTDTQYF. CDR3 bases: TGCGCCAGCAAGAGGAATAGCGGGACAGATACGCAGTATTTT.

Notes on this clone: Other DNA sequences of this sample code for an identical CDR3. The J gene is TRBJ2-7, the V gene TRBV5-1, with TRBD1 matching 9 bases. Losses at the gene ends were 5 bases for V and 3 bases for J; bases not matched to a gene: 3. Germline V lookup: CDR1 SGHRS, CDR2 YFSETQ. The CDR3 runs 13 residues. The CDR3 protein is CASRRDRDYEQYF. In DNA, the CDR3 is TGCGCCAGCAGGCGGGACAGGGACTACGAGCAGTACTTC.

This chain uses TRBV5-1 with TRBJ1-6; D remains ambiguous. CDR1 SGHRS and CDR2 YFSETQ come from the germline V gene. The CDR3 has 15 residues. V was shortened by 0 bases and J by 7 bases, with 11 bases between the two germline ends. This CDR3 is CASSLEGQRNSPLHF. Written as DNA, the CDR3 is TGCGCCAGCAGCTTGGAAGGTCAGAGGAATTCACCCCTCCACTTT.

In its sample, this clone was seen a few times. Different DNA sequences within this sample yield the same CDR3. J is TRBJ2-1 and V is TRBV19; 10 nucleotides line up with TRBD1. V lost 3 bases to trimming and J lost 10 bases; unmatched junction nucleotides: 9. The germline gives CDR1 LNHDA, CDR2 SQIVND (reference sequence). The CDR3 totals 15 residues. The CDR3 DNA sequence: TGTGCCAGTAGTATCGGGACAGGGGCCCCCCTGGAGCAGTTCTTC. Translating gives CASSIGTGAPLEQFF. The whole variable domain, filled in from reference TRBV19 and TRBJ2-1, reads DGGITQSPKYLFRKEGQNVTLSCEQNLNHDAMYWYRQDPGQGLRLIYYSQIVNDFQKGDIAEGYSVSREKKESFPLTVTSAQKNPTAFYLCASSIGTGAPLEQFFGPGTRLTVL.

This chain connects TRBV6-1 to TRBJ2-7, with D perhaps being TRBD1 or TRBD2 (6 bases each). V lost 6 bases, J lost 2 bases, and 17 bases lay in between. The CDR3 totals 15 residues. Germline V gene data show CDR1 as MNHNS and CDR2 as SASEGT. The CDR3 spells CASRVDRRGPYEQYF. The CDR3 coding sequence is TGTGCCAGCAGGGTCGACAGGCGGGGACCCTACGAGCAGTACTTC.

The J gene is TRBJ2-1, the V gene TRBV5-8, with a tentative D call TRBD1 (6 bases). Trimming shortened V by 6 bases and J by 10 bases, and 11 bases separated the two germline ends. The CDR3 is 11 amino acids. Germline values: CDR1 SGHTS, CDR2 YDEGEE. The CDR3: CASTWGLEQFF. DNA of the CDR3: TGTGCCAGCACCTGGGGGCTAGAGCAGTTCTTC.

DNA of the CDR3: TGTGCCAGCAGCCAGACAGGCATCACCTACGAGCAGTACTTC. Encoded protein: CASSQTGITYEQYF. The chain couples TRBV9 to TRBJ2-7; perhaps TRBD1 as D (6 bases). The CDR3 has 14 residues. The ends were cut back, 4 bases at V and 2 bases at J, with 13 bases in the middle. Germline lookup yields CDR1 SGDLS and CDR2 YYNGEE.

The chain combines TRBV28 with TRBJ1-2; TRBD1 agrees at 8 bases. Germline V gene lookup returns CDR1 MDHEN and CDR2 SYDVKM. The CDR3 loop spans 15 amino acids. With V trimmed by 2 bases and J by 5 bases, 7 bases remained unmatched. The CDR3 loop is CASSLQGAMQYGYTF. DNA of the CDR3: TGTGCCAGCAGTTTACAGGGGGCAATGCAATATGGCTACACCTTC.

The chain is built from TRBV5-6 and TRBJ1-1; D is perhaps TRBD1 (6 bases). CDR1 is SGHDT and CDR2 is YYEEEE in the germline V gene. V dropped 2 bases and J dropped 4 bases, with 12 bases sitting between them. This CDR3 region has 14 residues. CDR3 sequence (DNA): TGTGCCAGCAGCTTTTCCAGGGGAAGCACTGAAGCTTTCTTT. Its translation: CASSFSRGSTEAFF.

The V and J genes are TRBV18 and TRBJ2-6; the match to TRBD1 covers 7 bases. Germline V gene data show CDR1 as KGHSH and CDR2 as LQKENI. The junction had 6 bases not matched to a gene; V was cut back by 0 bases and J by 1 base. The length of the CDR3 is 18 residues. The CDR3 loop is CASSPPSGGRSGANVLTF. The DNA of the CDR3 is TGTGCCAGCTCACCACCGTCAGGGGGTAGGTCTGGGGCCAACGTCCTGACTTTC.

The chain uses TRBV4-1 and TRBJ1-1; D is perhaps TRBD1 (6 bases). The V end lost 0 bases, the J end lost 1 base, and 15 bases lay between the germline ends. The CDR3 is 17 residues long. Germline assignment: CDR1 MGHRA and CDR2 YSYEKL. The DNA for the CDR3 is TGCGCCAGCAGCCAAGAGTTTCAGGACAGTGCGAACACTGAAGCTTTCTTT. Amino acids: CASSQEFQDSANTEAFF.

This chain uses TRBV19 with TRBJ1-6, with D possibly TRBD1 on 5 matching bases. This CDR3 is 13 amino acids long. CDR1 and CDR2 (germline): LNHDA, SQIVND (reference sequence). Trimming took 5 bases from V and 10 from J, leaving 12 bases between them. CDR3 sequence (DNA): TGTGCCAGTAGTGCCATGGGGGGGTCACCCCTCCACTTT. Its translation: CASSAMGGSPLHF.

The rearrangement links TRBV7-9 to TRBJ1-1; 12 positions agree with TRBD1. Germline V gene data show CDR1 as SEHNR and CDR2 as FQNEAQ (reference sequence). This CDR3 is built from 16 residues. The V gene end was trimmed by 4 bases and the J gene end by 3 bases; junction bases not matched to a gene: 6. The CDR3 nucleotides are TGTGCCAGCAGCTACTTCCGGGACAGGGGGCACACTGAAGCTTTCTTT. This translates into CASSYFRDRGHTEAFF.

The genes are TRBV2 and TRBJ2-7; D is perhaps TRBD1 (6 bases). The germline gives CDR1 SNHLY, CDR2 FYNNEI. The CDR3 length is 13 residues. V was cut by 7 bases and J by 2 bases, with 12 bases left in between. CDR3 coding DNA: TGTGCCAGCAAGAAGGACAGTACCTACGAGCAGTACTTC. Protein: CASKKDSTYEQYF.

Only one count was recorded for this clone. The chain recombines TRBV6-1 with TRBJ2-6; 8 bases agree with TRBD1. V shed 4 bases, J shed 0 bases, and the junction held 2 bases outside the gene matches. In germline, CDR1 is MNHNS, CDR2 SASEGT. The CDR3 length is 16 residues. CDR3 sequence: CASSGTGRSGANVLTF. The CDR3 nucleotides are TGTGCCAGCAGTGGGACAGGGCGCTCTGGGGCCAACGTCCTGACTTTC.

The V and J genes are TRBV5-6 and TRBJ2-3, with 10 positions matching TRBD2. There are 16 residues in the CDR3. Germline assignment: CDR1 SGHDT and CDR2 YYEEEE. V was clipped by 3 bases and J by 0 bases; unmatched bases: 4. The CDR3 sequence: CASSSPGLASTDTQYF. DNA of the CDR3: TGTGCCAGCAGCTCGCCGGGACTAGCGAGCACAGATACGCAGTATTTT.